Below are 27 T cell receptor beta chains sequenced from a single sample in a study of blood T cell repertoires in COVID-19. Some clones are missing from TCRdb's copy, which holds only in-frame ones; the method was immunoSEQ multiplex PCR. The table has some 210,000 clones, 70% to 90% seen once. Sequencing used peripheral blood. These receptors were taken from a woman between 40 and 55 years old who had recovered from COVID-19.

The V call is TRBV19, the J call TRBJ1-5; possible D gene TRBD1, 6 bases. Germline V gene data show CDR1 as LNHDA and CDR2 as SQIVND (reference sequence). The CDR3 totals 18 residues. V dropped 3 bases and J dropped 0 bases, with 18 bases sitting between them. The DNA of the CDR3 is TGTGCCAGTAGTATCCGACAGGAGGCCCAAAATAGCAATCAGCCCCAGCATTTT. This gives the protein CASSIRQEAQNSNQPQHF.

The genes are TRBV5-6 and TRBJ1-1; D unclear. The V end lost 1 base, the J end lost 2 bases, and 9 bases lay between the germline ends. Germline loops: CDR1 SGHDT, CDR2 YYEEEE. This CDR3 comprises 14 residues. The CDR3 sequence is CASSLLGRNTEAFF. In nucleotides, the CDR3 is TGTGCCAGCAGCTTGCTAGGGAGAAACACTGAAGCTTTCTTT.

The chain uses TRBV3-1 (or the pseudogene TRBV3-2) and TRBJ2-2, with D possibly being TRBD1 (5 bases). CDR1 and CDR2 (germline): LGHDT, YNNKEL (reference sequence). Trimming shortened V by 3 bases and J by 1 base, and 6 bases separated the two germline ends. This CDR3 spans 14 amino acids. CDR3 bases: TGTGCCAGCAGCCAGGACATGAACACCGGGGAGCTGTTTTTT. Translating it yields CASSQDMNTGELFF.

The V call is TRBV5-1, the J call TRBJ2-2; D may be TRBD2 (5 bases). CDR3 length: 14 residues. Trimming stripped 4 bases from V and 4 bases from J, with 11 bases between. Looked up from germline, CDR1 is SGHRS and CDR2 is YFSETQ. In DNA, the CDR3 is TGCGCCAGCAGCCCCGGACTCAGCACCGGGGAGCTGTTTTTT. It translates to CASSPGLSTGELFF.

This clone was observed a single time. The chain's CDR3 is CASSSVFGYEQYF. As DNA, the CDR3 is TGTGCCAGTAGTTCCGTCTTCGGGTACGAGCAGTACTTC. The chain recombines TRBV19 with TRBJ2-7; no definite D call. This CDR3 is built from 13 residues. Looked up from germline, CDR1 is LNHDA and CDR2 is SQIVND (reference sequence). With 5 bases removed from V and 4 bases from J, the gap between germline ends came to 12 bases.

The count of this clone is one. The chain couples TRBV5-1 to TRBJ2-5; a weak D match, TRBD1 (5 bases). Germline V gene sequence: CDR1 SGHRS, CDR2 YFSETQ. CDR3 size: 14 residues. V was cut by 4 bases and J by 5 bases, with 15 bases left in between. The CDR3 sequence is CASSSMGQGETQYF. Here the CDR3 DNA reads TGCGCCAGCAGCAGCATGGGGCAGGGTGAGACCCAGTACTTC.

The genes are TRBV9 and TRBJ2-1; TRBD1 matches at 9 bases. The trim removed 4 bases at V and 3 bases at J, leaving 8 bases unmatched. This CDR3 region has 16 residues. Germline CDR1 and CDR2: SGDLS and YYNGEE. CDR3: CASSPPVGQGYNEQFF. CDR3 in DNA: TGTGCCAGCAGCCCCCCGGTGGGACAGGGCTACAATGAGCAGTTCTTC.

The V call is TRBV19, the J call TRBJ2-1; the D gene is possibly TRBD1 (6 bases). Trimming cost V 3 bases and J 6 bases, with 9 bases left between them. Germline CDR1 LNHDA, CDR2 SQIVND (reference sequence). This CDR3 has 13 residues. DNA of the CDR3: TGTGCCAGTAGTATGCTACAGGGCAATGAGCAGTTCTTC. Amino acid sequence: CASSMLQGNEQFF.

This chain uses TRBV2 with TRBJ2-7, with 11 bases that match TRBD1. Trimming at V came to 3 bases and at J to 3 bases, leaving 1 base not matched to a gene. The length of the CDR3 is 14 residues. CDR1 is SNHLY, CDR2 FYNNEI, per germline. The CDR3 protein is CASSEDRGLYEQYF. Written as DNA, the CDR3 is TGTGCCAGCAGTGAGGACAGGGGGCTCTACGAGCAGTACTTC.

CDR3 sequence: CASSPLDSPGETQYF. The CDR3 DNA reads as TGTGCCAGCTCACCCCTGGACAGTCCGGGGGAGACCCAGTACTTC. V is TRBV18 and J is TRBJ2-5, with D possibly matching TRBD1 (6 bases). The CDR3 is made up of 15 amino acids. Trimming removed 3 bases from V and 5 bases from J, with 16 bases in between. Germline V CDR1 and CDR2: KGHSH, LQKENI.

The chain employs TRBV6-5 and TRBJ1-1; 8 positions agree with TRBD1. The germline V gene encodes CDR1 MNHEY and CDR2 SVGAGI. CDR3 length: 14 residues. After removal of 10 bases from V and 2 bases from J, the junction contained 9 bases not matched to a gene. CDR3 in amino acids: CAIAWGTGNTEAFF. The CDR3 DNA reads TGTGCCATCGCGTGGGGGACAGGTAACACTGAAGCTTTCTTT.

The rearrangement uses TRBV5-4 and TRBJ1-2; 7 nucleotides match TRBD1. V lost 2 bases, J lost 7 bases, and 8 bases stayed unmatched. CDR3 size: 14 residues. Per the germline V gene, CDR1 is SGHNT and CDR2 is YYREEE (reference sequence). The CDR3 sequence is CASSLETGSFGYTF. Here the CDR3 DNA reads TGTGCCAGCAGCTTAGAGACAGGGAGTTTTGGCTACACCTTC.

V gene TRBV7-2 combines with J gene TRBJ2-1; no clear D gene. The V end lost 2 bases, the J end lost 5 bases, and 7 bases lay between the germline ends. CDR1 is SGHTA and CDR2 is FQGNSA in the germline V gene. This CDR3 comprises 13 residues. The CDR3 protein is CASSLRVDNEQFF. The CDR3 DNA follows: TGTGCCAGCAGCTTACGGGTCGACAATGAGCAGTTCTTC. The full variable domain, its missing parts supplied by reference TRBV7-2 and TRBJ2-1, is GAGVSQSPSNKVTEKGKDVELRCDPISGHTALYWYRQSLGQGLEFLIYFQGNSAPDKSGLPSDRFSAERTGGSVSTLTIQRTQQEDSAVYLCASSLRVDNEQFFGPGTRLTVL.

The chain joins TRBV5-1 to TRBJ2-2; 7 bases fit TRBD2. CDR1 and CDR2 from the germline V gene are SGHRS and YFSETQ. V lost 3 bases, J lost 3 bases, and 5 bases stayed unmatched. This CDR3 comprises 15 residues. The CDR3 DNA follows: TGCGCCAGCAGCTCGGGACTATATTACACCGGGGAGCTGTTTTTT. Its translation: CASSSGLYYTGELFF.

The chain has TRBV4-1 and TRBJ2-7; perhaps TRBD1 as D (5 bases). Germline V gene data show CDR1 as MGHRA and CDR2 as YSYEKL. Trimming pared 1 base from V and 5 bases from J, leaving 12 bases between. This CDR3 has 14 amino acids. The CDR3 reads CASSQGGRNHEQYF. CDR3 nucleotide sequence: TGCGCCAGCAGCCAAGGGGGCCGGAACCACGAGCAGTACTTC.

CDR3 bases: TGTGCCAGCAGTTTAAGACTCGGAAAGTACAATGAGCAGTTCTTC. Translation: CASSLRLGKYNEQFF. The chain couples TRBV28 to TRBJ2-1; unclear D gene. The V end lost 2 bases, the J end lost 4 bases, and 12 bases lay between the germline ends. The CDR3 covers 15 residues. Germline V gene data show CDR1 as MDHEN and CDR2 as SYDVKM.

CDR3 sequence: CASTPRETSETQYF. The CDR3 coding sequence is TGTGCCAGCACCCCTAGGGAGACGTCGGAGACCCAGTACTTC. The chain carries TRBV28 and TRBJ2-5, with D perhaps matching TRBD2 (5 bases). The CDR3 consists of 14 residues. The V end was cut by 7 bases, the J end by 5 bases, with 17 bases between. Germline V lookup: CDR1 MDHEN, CDR2 SYDVKM.

V gene TRBV27 combines with J gene TRBJ2-6; D gene ambiguous. The CDR3 spans 15 residues. The ends were cut back, 2 bases at V and 2 bases at J, with 7 bases in the middle. CDR1 and CDR2 (germline): MNHEY, SMNVEV (reference sequence). As DNA, the CDR3 is TGTGCCAGCAGTTTAGGGCAAGCTGGGGCCAACGTCCTGACTTTC. Residues: CASSLGQAGANVLTF.

The V gene is TRBV5-1, the J gene TRBJ1-1; 7 bases are a match to TRBD1. The CDR3 sequence is 15 residues long. V dropped 3 bases and J dropped 1; count of bases not matched to a gene: 6. Germline V CDR1 and CDR2: SGHRS, YFSETQ. The CDR3 protein is CASSSPDRANTEAFF. CDR3 in DNA: TGCGCCAGCAGCTCCCCTGACAGGGCGAACACTGAAGCTTTCTTT.

The chain is built from TRBV30 and TRBJ2-6; D may be TRBD1 (5 bases). V lost 3 bases and J lost 1, with 13 bases in between. This CDR3 is 16 amino acids long. Germline V gene lookup returns CDR1 GTSNPN and CDR2 SVGIG (reference sequence). The CDR3 region is CAWRGSTASGANVLTF. In nucleotides, the CDR3 is TGTGCCTGGAGAGGCTCGACAGCATCTGGGGCCAACGTCCTGACTTTC. The full variable domain, its missing parts supplied by reference TRBV30 and TRBJ2-6, is SQTIHQWPATLVQPVGSPLSLECTVEGTSNPNLYWYRQAAGRGLQLLFYSVGIGQISSEVPQNLSASRPQDRQFILSSKKLLLSDSGFYLCAWRGSTASGANVLTFGAGSRLTVL.

This clone showed up just a few times. This chain uses TRBV5-1 with TRBJ1-5; no clear D. Germline values: CDR1 SGHRS, CDR2 YFSETQ. V shed 4 bases and J shed 2 bases, with 16 bases lying between them. The CDR3 contains 16 residues. The CDR3 DNA reads as TGCGCCAGCAGCAAGGGCGAGAACGGGGGCAATCAGCCCCAGCATTTT. Protein product: CASSKGENGGNQPQHF.

This sequence joins TRBV19 and TRBJ1-4; TRBD1 might be the D (5 bases). The CDR3 runs 14 residues. CDR1 is LNHDA, CDR2 SQIVND, per germline (reference sequence). With 5 bases removed from V and 8 bases from J, the gap between germline ends came to 15 bases. CDR3 in amino acids: CASSSVQGGEKLFF. The CDR3 coding sequence is TGTGCCAGTAGTTCAGTCCAGGGAGGCGAAAAACTGTTTTTT.

This chain connects TRBV3-1 (or the pseudogene TRBV3-2) to TRBJ2-2; TRBD1 matches at 8 bases. Germline loops: CDR1 LGHDT, CDR2 YNNKEL (reference sequence). The CDR3 sequence is 14 residues long. The junction had 2 bases not matched to a gene; V was cut back by 1 base and J by 7 bases. The CDR3 here is CASSQAGGGGELFF. Here the CDR3 DNA reads TGTGCCAGCAGCCAAGCAGGGGGCGGCGGGGAGCTGTTTTTT.

The chain is built from TRBV30 and TRBJ1-2, with 7 nucleotides matching TRBD1. This CDR3 has 13 residues. The trim removed 6 bases at V and 4 bases at J, leaving 8 bases unmatched. Looked up from germline, CDR1 is GTSNPN and CDR2 is SVGIG (reference sequence). The CDR3 coding sequence is TGTGCCTGTGATCCGGGACAGATCTATGGCTACACCTTC. It translates to CACDPGQIYGYTF.

The CDR3 region has the DNA TGTGCCAGCAGCTTCGACAGCCTATATGGCTACACCTTC. This gives the protein CASSFDSLYGYTF. The chain joins TRBV6-5 to TRBJ1-2; TRBD1 is a possible D gene (5 bases). This CDR3 region has 13 residues. Trimming removed 6 bases at V and 5 bases at J, with 13 bases between. CDR1 and CDR2 from the germline V gene are MNHEY and SVGAGI.

The chain couples TRBV4-1 to TRBJ1-3, with D tentatively TRBD1 (6 bases). Germline V gives CDR1 MGHRA, CDR2 YSYEKL. The V and J ends lost 0 bases and 3 bases respectively, with 9 bases between them. This CDR3 is 15 amino acids long. The chain's CDR3 is CASSQEGGLGNTIYF. CDR3 coding DNA: TGCGCCAGCAGCCAAGAGGGGGGGCTTGGAAACACCATATATTTT.

A single count supports this clone. V usage is TRBV5-4 and J usage is TRBJ2-3; 7 positions match TRBD2. From germline, CDR1 is SGHNT and CDR2 YYREEE (reference sequence). The CDR3 is 14 residues long. The V gene end was trimmed by 0 bases and the J gene end by 3 bases; junction bases not matched to a gene: 1. CDR3 loop: CASSLDGRTDTQYF. CDR3 nucleotide sequence: TGTGCCAGCAGCTTGGACGGGAGGACAGATACGCAGTATTTT. Using reference TRBV5-4 and TRBJ2-3 for the parts outside the CDR3, the full variable domain is ETGVTQSPTHLIKTRGQQVTLRCSSQSGHNTVSWYQQALGQGPQFIFQYYREEENGRGNFPPRFSGLQFPNYSSELNVNALELDDSALYLCASSLDGRTDTQYFGPGTRLTVL.